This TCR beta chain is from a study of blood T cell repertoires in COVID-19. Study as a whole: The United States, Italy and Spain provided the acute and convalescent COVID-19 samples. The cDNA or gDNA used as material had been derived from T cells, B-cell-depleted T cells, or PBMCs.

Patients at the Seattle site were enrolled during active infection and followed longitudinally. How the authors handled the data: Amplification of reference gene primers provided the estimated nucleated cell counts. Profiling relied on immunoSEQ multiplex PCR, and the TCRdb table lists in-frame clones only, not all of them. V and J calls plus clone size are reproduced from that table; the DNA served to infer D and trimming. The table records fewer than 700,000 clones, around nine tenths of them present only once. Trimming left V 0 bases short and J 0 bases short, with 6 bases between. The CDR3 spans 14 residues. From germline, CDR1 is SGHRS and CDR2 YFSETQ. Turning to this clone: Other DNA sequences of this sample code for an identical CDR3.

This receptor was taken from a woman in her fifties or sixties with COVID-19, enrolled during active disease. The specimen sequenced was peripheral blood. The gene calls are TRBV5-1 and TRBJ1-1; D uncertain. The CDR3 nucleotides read TGCGCCAGCAGCTTGGGAGGCATGAACACTGAAGCTTTCTTT. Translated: CASSLGGMNTEAFF.